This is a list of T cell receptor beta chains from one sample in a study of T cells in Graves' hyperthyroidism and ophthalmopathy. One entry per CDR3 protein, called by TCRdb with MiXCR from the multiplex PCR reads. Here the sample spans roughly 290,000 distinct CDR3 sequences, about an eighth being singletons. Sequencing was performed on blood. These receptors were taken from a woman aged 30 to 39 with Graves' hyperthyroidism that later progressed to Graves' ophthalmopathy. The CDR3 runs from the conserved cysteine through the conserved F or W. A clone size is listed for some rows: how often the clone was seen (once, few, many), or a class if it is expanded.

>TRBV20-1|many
CSAKSGQGRNEQFF
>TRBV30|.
CAFSGQGAYGNTIYF
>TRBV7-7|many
CASSLTGGSEAFF
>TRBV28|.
CASSLTGGMSSYEQYF
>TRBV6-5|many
CASRLLRDRGDGYTF
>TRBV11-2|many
CASSHPITGELFF
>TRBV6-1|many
CASSVQLAGGADTQYF
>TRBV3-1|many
CASSLATGGLGELFF
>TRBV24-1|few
CATSDGGSDTQYF
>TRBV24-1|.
CATSDSQGAGETQYF
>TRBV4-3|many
CASSQNGLSEQYF
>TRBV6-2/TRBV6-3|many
CASSYSTSVGYEQYF
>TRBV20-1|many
CSASDETGEQYF
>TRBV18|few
CASSPTGGAIKANEKLFF
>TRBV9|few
CASSVQAGGHATNEKLFF
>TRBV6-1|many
CASSFKRGRYEQYF
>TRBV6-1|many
CASSRTRSSETQYF
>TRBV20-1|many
CSAMTGTGASPLHF
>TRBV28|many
CASSPWDTGELFF
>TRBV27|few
CASSKTGLRNTGELFF
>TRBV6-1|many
CASSEANPSWYEQYF
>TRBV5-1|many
CASRTSGSVDEQYF
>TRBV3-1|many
CASSQESGVRPTREQYF
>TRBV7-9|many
CASSSQDGGVYNEQFF
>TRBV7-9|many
CASTPSGTSTDTQYF
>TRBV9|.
CASSVAVGGTSYNEQFF
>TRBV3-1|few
CASSQRGRSGFF
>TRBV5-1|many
CASSLAKVTLSGHNEQFF
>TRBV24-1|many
CATSDDQALGQPQHF
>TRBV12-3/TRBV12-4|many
CASSLPWGSDMNTEAFF
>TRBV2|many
CASQIAPNTGELFF
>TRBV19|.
CASREKTGASTDTQYF
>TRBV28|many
CASSPQSSGPSSYNEQFF
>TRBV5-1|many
CASSVQGATSVGEQYF
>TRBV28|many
CASSFSAGRVTGELFF
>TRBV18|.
CASSQPGLDTEAFF
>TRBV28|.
CASSPFLQGPETQYF
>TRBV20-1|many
CSAHPSGTGELFF
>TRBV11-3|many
CASSLYYSSTDTQYF
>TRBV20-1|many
CSAPLGYEQYF
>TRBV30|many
CAWSEGTSGSNEQFF
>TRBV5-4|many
CASSRGTSGRTNNEQFF
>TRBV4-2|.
CASSQEGSPQETQYF
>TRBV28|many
CASRSRGTPYGYTF
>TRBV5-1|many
CASSLWTSGDSSYEQYF
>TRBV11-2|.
CASSFYICSARESYEQYF
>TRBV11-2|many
CASSPGNLYEQYF
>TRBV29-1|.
CSVRPNYGYTF
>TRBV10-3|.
CAISESVKGDTQYF
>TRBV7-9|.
CASSLVGLGGPSNEQFF
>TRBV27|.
CASAGAEYNEQFF
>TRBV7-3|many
CASSPSAGSYNEQFF